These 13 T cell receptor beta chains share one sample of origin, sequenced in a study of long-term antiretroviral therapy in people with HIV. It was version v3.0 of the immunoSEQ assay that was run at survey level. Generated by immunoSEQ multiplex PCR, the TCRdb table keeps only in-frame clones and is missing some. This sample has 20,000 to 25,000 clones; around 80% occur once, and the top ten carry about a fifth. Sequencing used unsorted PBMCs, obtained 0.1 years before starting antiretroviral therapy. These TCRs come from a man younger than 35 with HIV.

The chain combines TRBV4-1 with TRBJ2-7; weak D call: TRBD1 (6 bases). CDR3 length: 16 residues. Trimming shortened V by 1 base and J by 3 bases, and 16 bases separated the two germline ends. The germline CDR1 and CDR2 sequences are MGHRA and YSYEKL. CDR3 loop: CASSQGTVPAFYEQYF. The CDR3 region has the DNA TGCGCCAGCAGCCAAGGGACAGTCCCCGCATTCTACGAGCAGTACTTC.

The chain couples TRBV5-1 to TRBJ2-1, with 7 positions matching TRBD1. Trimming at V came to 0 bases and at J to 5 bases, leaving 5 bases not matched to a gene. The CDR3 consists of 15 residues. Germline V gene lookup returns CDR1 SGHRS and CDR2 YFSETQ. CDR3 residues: CASSLGQGSHNEQFF. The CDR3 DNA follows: TGCGCCAGCAGCTTGGGACAGGGTTCTCACAATGAGCAGTTCTTC.

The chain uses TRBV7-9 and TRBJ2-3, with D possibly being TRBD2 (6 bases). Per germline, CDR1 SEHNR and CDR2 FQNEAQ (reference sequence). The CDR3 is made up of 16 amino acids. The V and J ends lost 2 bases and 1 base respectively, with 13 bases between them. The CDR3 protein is CASSLWGDSRTDTQYF. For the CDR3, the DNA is TGTGCCAGCAGCTTATGGGGGGACTCGCGCACAGATACGCAGTATTTT.

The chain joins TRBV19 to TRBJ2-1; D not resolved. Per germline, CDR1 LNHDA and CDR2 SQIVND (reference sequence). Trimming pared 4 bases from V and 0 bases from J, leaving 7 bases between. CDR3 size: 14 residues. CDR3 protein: CASSTSSSYNEQFF. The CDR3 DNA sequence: TGTGCCAGTAGTACTTCGAGCTCCTACAATGAGCAGTTCTTC.

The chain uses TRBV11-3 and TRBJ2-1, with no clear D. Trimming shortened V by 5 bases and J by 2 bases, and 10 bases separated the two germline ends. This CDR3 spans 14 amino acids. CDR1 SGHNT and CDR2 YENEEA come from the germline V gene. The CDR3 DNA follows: TGTGCCAGCAGCCCGAGCTCAACCTACAATGAGCAGTTCTTC. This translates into CASSPSSTYNEQFF.

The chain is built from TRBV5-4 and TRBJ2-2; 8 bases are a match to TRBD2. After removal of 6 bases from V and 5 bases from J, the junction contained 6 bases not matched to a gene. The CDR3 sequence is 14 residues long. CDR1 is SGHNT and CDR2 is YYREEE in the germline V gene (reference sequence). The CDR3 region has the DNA TGTGCCAGCACCGCGGGGGGCGGAACCGGGGAGCTGTTTTTT. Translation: CASTAGGGTGELFF.

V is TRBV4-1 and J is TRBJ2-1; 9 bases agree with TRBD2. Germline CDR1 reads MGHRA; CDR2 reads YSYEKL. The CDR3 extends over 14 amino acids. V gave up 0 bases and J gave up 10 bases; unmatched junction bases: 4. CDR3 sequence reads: CASSQDSSGTEQFF. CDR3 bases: TGCGCCAGCAGCCAAGATTCTAGCGGGACGGAGCAGTTCTTC.

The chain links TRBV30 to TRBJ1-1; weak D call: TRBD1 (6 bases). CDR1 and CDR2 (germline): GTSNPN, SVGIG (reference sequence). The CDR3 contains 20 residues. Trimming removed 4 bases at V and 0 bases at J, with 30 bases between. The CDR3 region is CAWKEFRGTRDALVNTEAFF. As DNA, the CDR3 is TGTGCCTGGAAAGAATTTCGCGGGACACGAGACGCACTGGTGAACACTGAAGCTTTCTTT. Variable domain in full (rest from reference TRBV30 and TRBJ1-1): SQTIHQWPATLVQPVGSPLSLECTVEGTSNPNLYWYRQAAGRGLQLLFYSVGIGQISSEVPQNLSASRPQDRQFILSSKKLLLSDSGFYLCAWKEFRGTRDALVNTEAFFGQGTRLTVV.

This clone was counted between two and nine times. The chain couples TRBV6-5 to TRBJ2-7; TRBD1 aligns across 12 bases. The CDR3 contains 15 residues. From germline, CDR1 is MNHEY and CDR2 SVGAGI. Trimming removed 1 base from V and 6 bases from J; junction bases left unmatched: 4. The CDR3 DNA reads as TGTGCCAGCAGTTACTGGGGACAGGGGGCGGGCGAGCAGTACTTC. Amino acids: CASSYWGQGAGEQYF.

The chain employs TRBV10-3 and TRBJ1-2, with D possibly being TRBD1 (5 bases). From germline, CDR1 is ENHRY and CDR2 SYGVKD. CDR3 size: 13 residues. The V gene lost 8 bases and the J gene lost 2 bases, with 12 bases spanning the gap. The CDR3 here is CAIASQGNYGYTF. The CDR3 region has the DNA TGTGCCATCGCTTCCCAGGGCAACTATGGCTACACCTTC.

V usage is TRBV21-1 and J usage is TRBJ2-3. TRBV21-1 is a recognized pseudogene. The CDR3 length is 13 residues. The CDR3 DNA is TGTGCCAGCCTTCCCCTAGGGCCAGATACGCAGTATTTT. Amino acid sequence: CASLPLGPDTQYF.

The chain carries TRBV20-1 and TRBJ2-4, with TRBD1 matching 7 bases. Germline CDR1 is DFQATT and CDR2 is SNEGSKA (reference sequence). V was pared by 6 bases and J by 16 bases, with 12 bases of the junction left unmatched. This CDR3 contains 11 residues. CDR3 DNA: TGCAGTGCCAATACGGACAGGCGGAACTACTTC. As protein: CSANTDRRNYF.

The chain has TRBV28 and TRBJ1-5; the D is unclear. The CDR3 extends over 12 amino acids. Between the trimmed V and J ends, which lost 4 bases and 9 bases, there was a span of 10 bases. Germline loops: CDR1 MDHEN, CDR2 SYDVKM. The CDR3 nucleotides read TGTGCCAGCAGTTCTAGGAGCGGGCCCCAGCATTTT. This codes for CASSSRSGPQHF.